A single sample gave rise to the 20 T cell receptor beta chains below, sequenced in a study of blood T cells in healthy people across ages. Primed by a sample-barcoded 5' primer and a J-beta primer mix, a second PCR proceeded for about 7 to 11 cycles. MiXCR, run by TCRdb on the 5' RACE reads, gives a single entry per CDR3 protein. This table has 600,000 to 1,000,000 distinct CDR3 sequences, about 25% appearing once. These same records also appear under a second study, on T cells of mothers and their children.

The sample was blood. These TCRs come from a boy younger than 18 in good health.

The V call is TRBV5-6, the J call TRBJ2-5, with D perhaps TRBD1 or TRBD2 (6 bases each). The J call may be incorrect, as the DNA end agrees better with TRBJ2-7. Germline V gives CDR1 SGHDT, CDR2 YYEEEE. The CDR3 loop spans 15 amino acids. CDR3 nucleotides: TGTGCCAGCAGCGGAGGGGGACCTGACGCCTACGAGCAGTACTTC. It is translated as CASSGGGPDAYEQYF.

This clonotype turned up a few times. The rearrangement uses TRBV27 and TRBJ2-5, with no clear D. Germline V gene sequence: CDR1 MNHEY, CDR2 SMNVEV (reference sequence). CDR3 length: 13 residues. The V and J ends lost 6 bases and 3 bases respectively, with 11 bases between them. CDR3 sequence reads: CASSERIKETQYF. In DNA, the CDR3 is TGTGCCAGCAGCGAAAGGATCAAAGAGACCCAGTACTTC.

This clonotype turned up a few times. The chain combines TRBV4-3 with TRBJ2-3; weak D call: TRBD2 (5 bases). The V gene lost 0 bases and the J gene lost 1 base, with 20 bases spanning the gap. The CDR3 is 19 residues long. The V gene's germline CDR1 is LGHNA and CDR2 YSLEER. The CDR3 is CASSQDRRLPGMGTDTQYF. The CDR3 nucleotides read TGCGCCAGCAGCCAAGATCGCCGACTACCTGGGATGGGCACAGATACGCAGTATTTT.

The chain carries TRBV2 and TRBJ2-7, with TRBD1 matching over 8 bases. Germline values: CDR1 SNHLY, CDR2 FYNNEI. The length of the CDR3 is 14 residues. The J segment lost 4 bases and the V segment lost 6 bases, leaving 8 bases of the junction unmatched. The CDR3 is CASRGQEAPYEQYF. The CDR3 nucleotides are TGTGCCAGCAGGGGACAGGAGGCCCCATACGAGCAGTACTTC.

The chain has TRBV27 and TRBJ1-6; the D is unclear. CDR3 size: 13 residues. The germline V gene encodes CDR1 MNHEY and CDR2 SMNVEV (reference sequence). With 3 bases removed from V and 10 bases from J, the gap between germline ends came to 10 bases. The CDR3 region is CASSLGLVSPLHF. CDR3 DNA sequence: TGTGCCAGCAGTTTGGGGTTAGTATCACCCCTCCACTTT.

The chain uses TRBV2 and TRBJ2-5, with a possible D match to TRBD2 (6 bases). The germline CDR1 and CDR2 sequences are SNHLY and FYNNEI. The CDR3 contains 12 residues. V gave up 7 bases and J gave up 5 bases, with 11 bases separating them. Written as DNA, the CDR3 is TGTGCCAGCACCGAAGGAGGGGAGACCCAGTACTTC. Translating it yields CASTEGGETQYF.

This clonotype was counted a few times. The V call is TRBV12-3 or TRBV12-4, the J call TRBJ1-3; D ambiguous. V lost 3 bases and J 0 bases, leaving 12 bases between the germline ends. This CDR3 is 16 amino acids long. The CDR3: CASSFRILSSGNTIYF. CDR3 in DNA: TGTGCCAGCAGTTTTAGAATACTGAGCTCTGGAAACACCATATATTTT.

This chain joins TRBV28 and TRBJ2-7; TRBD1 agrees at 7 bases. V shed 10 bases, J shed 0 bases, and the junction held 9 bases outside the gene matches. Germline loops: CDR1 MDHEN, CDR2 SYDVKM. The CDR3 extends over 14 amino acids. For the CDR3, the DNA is TGTGCCACCTCGGACAGGACCAACTCCTACGAGCAGTACTTC. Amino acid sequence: CATSDRTNSYEQYF.

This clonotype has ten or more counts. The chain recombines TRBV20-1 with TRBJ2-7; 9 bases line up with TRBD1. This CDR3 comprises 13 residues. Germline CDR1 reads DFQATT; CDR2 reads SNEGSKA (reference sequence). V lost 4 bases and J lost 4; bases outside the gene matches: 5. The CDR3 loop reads CSAMNDRGYEQYF. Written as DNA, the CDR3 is TGCAGTGCTATGAACGACAGGGGGTACGAGCAGTACTTC.

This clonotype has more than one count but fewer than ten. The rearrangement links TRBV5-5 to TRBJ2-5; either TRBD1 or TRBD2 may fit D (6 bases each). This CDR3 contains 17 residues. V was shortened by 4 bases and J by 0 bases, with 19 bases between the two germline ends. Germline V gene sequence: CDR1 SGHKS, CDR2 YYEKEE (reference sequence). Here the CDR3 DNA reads TGTGCCAGCAGCCATTGGGGGCGGGGCTCGTACCAAGAGACCCAGTACTTC. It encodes CASSHWGRGSYQETQYF.

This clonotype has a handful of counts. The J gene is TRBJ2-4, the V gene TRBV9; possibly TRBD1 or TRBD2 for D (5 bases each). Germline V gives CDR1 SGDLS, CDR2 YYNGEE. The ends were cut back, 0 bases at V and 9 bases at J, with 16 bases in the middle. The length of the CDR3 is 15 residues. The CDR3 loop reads CASSVEGLAAGIQYF. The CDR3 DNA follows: TGTGCCAGCAGCGTAGAGGGGCTCGCCGCGGGCATTCAGTACTTC.

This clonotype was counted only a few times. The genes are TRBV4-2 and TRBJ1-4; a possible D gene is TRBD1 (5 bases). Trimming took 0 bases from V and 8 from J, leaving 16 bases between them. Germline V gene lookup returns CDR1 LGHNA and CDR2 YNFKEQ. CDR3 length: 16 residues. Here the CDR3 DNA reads TGTGCCAGCAGCCAAGACGGAGGTCCGAAGGGGGAAAAACTGTTTTTT. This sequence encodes CASSQDGGPKGEKLFF.

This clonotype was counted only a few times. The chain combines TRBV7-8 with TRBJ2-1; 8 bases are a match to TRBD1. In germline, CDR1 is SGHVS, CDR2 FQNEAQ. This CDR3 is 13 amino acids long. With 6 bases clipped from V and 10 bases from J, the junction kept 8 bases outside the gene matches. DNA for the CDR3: TGTGCCAGCAGTCCGCAGGGGGCGGAAGAGCAGTTCTTC. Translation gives CASSPQGAEEQFF.

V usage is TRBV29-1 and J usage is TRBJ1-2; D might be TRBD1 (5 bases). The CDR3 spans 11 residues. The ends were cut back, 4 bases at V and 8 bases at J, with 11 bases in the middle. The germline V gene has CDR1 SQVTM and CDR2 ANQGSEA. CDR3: CSVGPGGGYTF. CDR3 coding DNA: TGCAGCGTTGGACCGGGGGGAGGCTACACCTTC.

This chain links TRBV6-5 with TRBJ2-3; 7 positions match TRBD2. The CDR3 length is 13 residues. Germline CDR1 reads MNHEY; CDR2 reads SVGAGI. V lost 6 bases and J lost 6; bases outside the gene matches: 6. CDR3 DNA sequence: TGTGCCAGCAGGCTAGCGGCGGTGGATACGCAGTATTTT. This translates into CASRLAAVDTQYF.

The CDR3 DNA follows: TGCAGCGTTGGCCGTTGGGCAGGGCCTTCTAGCACAGATACGCAGTATTTT. Its protein product is CSVGRWAGPSSTDTQYF. J is TRBJ2-3 and V is TRBV29-1, with D possibly matching TRBD1 (5 bases). V lost 4 bases, J lost 0 bases, and 20 bases lay in between. The CDR3 is 17 amino acids. Germline CDR1 reads SQVTM; CDR2 reads ANQGSEA.

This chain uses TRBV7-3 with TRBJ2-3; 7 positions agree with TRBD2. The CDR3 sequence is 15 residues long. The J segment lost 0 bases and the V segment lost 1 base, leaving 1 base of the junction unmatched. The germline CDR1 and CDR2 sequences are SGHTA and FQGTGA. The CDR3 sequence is CASSLMGGSTDTQYF. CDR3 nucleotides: TGTGCCAGCAGCTTAATGGGGGGGAGCACAGATACGCAGTATTTT. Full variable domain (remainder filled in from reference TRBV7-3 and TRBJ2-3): GAGVSQTPSNKVTEKGKYVELRCDPISGHTALYWYRQSLGQGPEFLIYFQGTGAADDSGLPNDRFFAVRPEGSVSTLKIQRTERGDSAVYLCASSLMGGSTDTQYFGPGTRLTVL.

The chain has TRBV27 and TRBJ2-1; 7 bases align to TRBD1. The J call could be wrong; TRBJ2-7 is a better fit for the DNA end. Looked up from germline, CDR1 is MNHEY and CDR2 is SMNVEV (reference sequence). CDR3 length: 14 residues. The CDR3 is CASSPGQRIYEQYF. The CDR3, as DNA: TGTGCCAGCAGTCCGGGACAGAGGATCTACGAGCAGTACTTC.

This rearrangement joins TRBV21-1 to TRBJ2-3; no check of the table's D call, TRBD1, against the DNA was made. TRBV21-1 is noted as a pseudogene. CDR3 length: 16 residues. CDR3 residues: CASSAHGGPSTDTQYF. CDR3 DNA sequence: TGTGCCAGCAGCGCACACGGGGGACCTAGCACAGATACGCAGTATTTT.

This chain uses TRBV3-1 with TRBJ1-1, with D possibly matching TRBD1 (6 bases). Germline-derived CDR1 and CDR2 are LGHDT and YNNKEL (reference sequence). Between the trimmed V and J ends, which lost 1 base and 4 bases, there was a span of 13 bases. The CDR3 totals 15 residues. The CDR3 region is CASSQAGGGSTEAFF. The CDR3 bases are TGTGCCAGCAGCCAAGCGGGAGGGGGGAGCACTGAAGCTTTCTTT.